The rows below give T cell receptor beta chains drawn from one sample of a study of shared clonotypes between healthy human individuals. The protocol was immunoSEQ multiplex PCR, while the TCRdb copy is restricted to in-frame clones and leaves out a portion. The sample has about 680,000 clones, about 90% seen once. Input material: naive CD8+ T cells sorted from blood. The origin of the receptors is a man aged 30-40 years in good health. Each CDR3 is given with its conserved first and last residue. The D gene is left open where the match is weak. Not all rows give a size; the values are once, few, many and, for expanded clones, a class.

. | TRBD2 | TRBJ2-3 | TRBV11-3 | TGTGCCAGCAGCTCCAGACTAGCGGGAGATCCAGATACGCAGTATTTT | CASSSRLAGDPDTQYF
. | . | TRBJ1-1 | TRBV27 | TGTGCCAGCAGTTTTGGGGTTAATAAGGAAGCTTTCTTT | CASSFGVNKEAFF
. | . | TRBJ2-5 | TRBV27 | TGTGCCAGCCGCTTTAGAGACATGGGCAGCCAAGAGACCCAGTACTTC | CASRFRDMGSQETQYF
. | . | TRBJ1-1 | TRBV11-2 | TGTGCCAGCAGCTTAGGCGGGGGGAACACTGAAGCTTTCTTT | CASSLGGGNTEAFF
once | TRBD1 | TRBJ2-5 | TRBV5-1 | TGCGCCAGCAGCTTCACGACAGGGCTAGAGACCCAGTACTTC | CASSFTTGLETQYF
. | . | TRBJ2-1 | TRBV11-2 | TGTGCCAGCAGCCCTCCGATGAGCTCCTACAATGAGCAGTTCTTC | CASSPPMSSYNEQFF
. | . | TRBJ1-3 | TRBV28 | TGTGCCAGCAGTTTATCAATGGGCGCGGGAAACACCATATATTTT | CASSLSMGAGNTIYF
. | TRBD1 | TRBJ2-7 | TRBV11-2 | TGTGCCAGCAGCTTAGGTCCTTCGGACAGGGGATTCTACGAGCAGTACTTC | CASSLGPSDRGFYEQYF
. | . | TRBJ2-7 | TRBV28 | TGTGCCAGCAGCCACATCACCTACGAGCAGTACTTC | CASSHITYEQYF
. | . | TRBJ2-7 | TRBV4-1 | TGCGCCAGCAGCCAAGACCCCGGGACGGGTACTTACGAGCAGTACTTC | CASSQDPGTGTYEQYF
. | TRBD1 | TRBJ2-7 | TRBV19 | TGTGCCAGTAGCCGGACAGGGGGTAACGAGCAGTACTTC | CASSRTGGNEQYF
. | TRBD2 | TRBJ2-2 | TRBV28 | TGTGCCAGCACCCCCGCCCCAAGACTAGCGGGAGCCGGGGAGCTGTTTTTT | CASTPAPRLAGAGELFF
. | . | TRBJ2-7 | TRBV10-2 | TGCGCCAGCAGGACACCTGGGACGGCCTACGAGCAGTACTTC | CASRTPGTAYEQYF
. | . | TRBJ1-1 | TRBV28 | TGTGCCAGCAGTCCCGTATACAGGGCCACGACTGAAGCTTTCTTT | CASSPVYRATTEAFF
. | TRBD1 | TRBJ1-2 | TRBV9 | TGTGCCAGCAGCTCTCGCCGGACAGGTTCTCACTATGGCTACACCTTC | CASSSRRTGSHYGYTF
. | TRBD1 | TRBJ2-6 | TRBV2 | TGTGCCAGCAGTGAATTGACAGGGTCTGGGGCCAACGTCCTGACTTTC | CASSELTGSGANVLTF
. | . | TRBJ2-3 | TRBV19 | TGTGCCAGTAGTCCGGCCAGCACAGATACGCAGTATTTT | CASSPASTDTQYF
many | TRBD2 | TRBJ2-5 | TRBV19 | TGTGCCAGTAGTCGAACGGTTAGCGGGAAATCCTCACAGTACTTC | CASSRTVSGKSSQYF
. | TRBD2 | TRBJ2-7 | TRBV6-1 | TGTGCCAGCAGTGAACGGGACTACTACGAGCAGTACTTC | CASSERDYYEQYF
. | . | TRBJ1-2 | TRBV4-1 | TGCGCCAGCAGCCGGGCAGGTGGCTACTATGGCTACACCTTC | CASSRAGGYYGYTF
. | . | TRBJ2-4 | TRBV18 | TGTGCCAGCTCCTGGGTGGGTGCAGGGCGGGACATTCAGTACTTC | CASSWVGAGRDIQYF
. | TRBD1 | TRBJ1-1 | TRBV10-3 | TGTGCCATCAGTGGAGACAGGGTTACTGAAGCTTTCTTT | CAISGDRVTEAFF
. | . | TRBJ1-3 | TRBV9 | TGTGCCAGCAGCGGGGGGAACACCATATATTTT | CASSGGNTIYF
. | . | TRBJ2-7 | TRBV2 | TGTGCCAGCAGTGAGGAGGAGCAGTACTTC | CASSEEEQYF
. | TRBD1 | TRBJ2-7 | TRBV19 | TGTGCCAGTAGTGACTTCGGGACAGGGCCTCTCGAGCAGTACTTC | CASSDFGTGPLEQYF
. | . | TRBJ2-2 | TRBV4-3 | TGCGCCAGCAGCCAAGCGGTCCTCCCGAACACCGGGGAGCTGTTTTTT | CASSQAVLPNTGELFF
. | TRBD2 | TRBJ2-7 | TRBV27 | TGTGCCAGCAGAATGGGACTAGAAAGGGGCGAGCAGTACTTC | CASRMGLERGEQYF
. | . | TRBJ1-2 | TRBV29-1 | TGCAGCGTTGTTTTTGGGGGGTATAACTATGGCTACACCTTC | CSVVFGGYNYGYTF
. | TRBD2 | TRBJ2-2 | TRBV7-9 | TGTGCCAGCAACCCGGGGACTAGGGGGGAGCTGTTTTTT | CASNPGTRGELFF
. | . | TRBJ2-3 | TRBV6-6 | TGTGCCAGCAGTTACCCGGACACAGATACGCAGTATTTT | CASSYPDTDTQYF
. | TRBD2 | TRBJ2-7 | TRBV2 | TGTGCCAGCAGCCTCGGGGACTACTACGAGCAGTACTTC | CASSLGDYYEQYF
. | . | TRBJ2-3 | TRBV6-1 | TGTGCCAGCAGTGAATACCAAACTAGCACAGATACGCAGTATTTT | CASSEYQTSTDTQYF